One sample yielded the 22 T cell receptor beta chains listed below, sequenced in a study of Ad26.COV2.S vaccination and SARS-CoV-2 variants. Stated treatment: about 20 received Ad26.COV2.S at low or high dose, single or two shots; a few received placebo; per-sample allocation not given. Material that was analyzed had been drawn on day 63 after the first vaccine or placebo injection. Sequencing was performed with immunoSEQ multiplex PCR; in TCRdb, only in-frame clones are kept and a portion is missing. The data hold hundreds of thousands of clones, with 80% to 90% observed a single time. The sequences come from peripheral blood, collected in a trial of Ad26.COV2.S vaccine versus placebo. These receptors were obtained from a person aged 18-60 years who received the Ad26.COV2.S COVID-19 vaccine or a placebo.

The rearrangement uses TRBV3-1 (or the pseudogene TRBV3-2) and TRBJ1-5; 9 bases line up with TRBD1. The V segment lost 4 bases and the J segment 3 bases; nucleotides outside the gene matches: 4. CDR3 length: 15 amino acids. Per the germline V gene, CDR1 is LGHDT and CDR2 is YNNKEL (reference sequence). The CDR3 bases are TGTGCCAGCAGCCCGGACAGGGGTCCCAATCAGCCCCAGCATTTT. Translating it yields CASSPDRGPNQPQHF.

This sequence joins TRBV5-6 and TRBJ1-5; a weak D match, TRBD1 (6 bases). The CDR3 contains 16 residues. Trimming removed 4 bases at V and 0 bases at J, with 14 bases between. Germline values: CDR1 SGHDT, CDR2 YYEEEE. CDR3: CASSNWGGPSNQPQHF. As DNA, the CDR3 is TGTGCCAGCAGCAACTGGGGGGGCCCTAGCAATCAGCCCCAGCATTTT. Combining the CDR3 with reference TRBV5-6 and TRBJ1-5 gives the whole variable domain DAGVTQSPTHLIKTRGQQVTLRCSPKSGHDTVSWYQQALGQGPQFIFQYYEEEERQRGNFPDRFSGHQFPNYSSELNVNALLLGDSALYLCASSNWGGPSNQPQHFGDGTRLSIL.

The rearrangement links TRBV5-8 to TRBJ2-7, with D perhaps given as TRBD1 or TRBD2 (5 bases each). Trimming shortened V by 4 bases and J by 3 bases, and 11 bases separated the two germline ends. The length of the CDR3 is 13 residues. Per germline, CDR1 SGHTS and CDR2 YDEGEE. CDR3 sequence reads: CASSPGTYYEQYF. CDR3 nucleotides: TGTGCCAGCAGCCCAGGGACCTACTACGAGCAGTACTTC.

The CDR3 here is CSAMTFNEQFF. CDR3 coding DNA: TGCAGTGCCATGACCTTTAATGAGCAGTTCTTC. The chain is built from TRBV20-1 and TRBJ2-1; D is uncertain. This CDR3 is 11 amino acids long. Germline-derived CDR1 and CDR2 are DFQATT and SNEGSKA (reference sequence). V shed 6 bases and J shed 7 bases, with 10 bases lying between them.

The rearrangement links TRBV29-1 to TRBJ2-1; 10 positions agree with TRBD2. The CDR3 spans 14 residues. Per germline, CDR1 SQVTM and CDR2 ANQGSEA. J was trimmed by 7 bases and V by 4 bases; bases with no gene match: 7. The CDR3 spells CSVGSSGRGNEQFF. CDR3 DNA sequence: TGCAGCGTTGGGTCTAGCGGGAGAGGTAATGAGCAGTTCTTC.

This sequence joins TRBV27 and TRBJ2-5; the D call may be TRBD1 or TRBD2 (5 bases each). CDR1 and CDR2 (germline): MNHEY, SMNVEV (reference sequence). The CDR3 runs 15 residues. V was trimmed by 6 bases and J by 4 bases, leaving 18 bases between them. CDR3: CASREGPSLRETQYF. CDR3 sequence (DNA): TGTGCCAGCAGAGAGGGGCCTAGCTTACGAGAGACCCAGTACTTC.

This clone was found once. J is TRBJ1-5 and V is TRBV28; D is unclear. Germline V CDR1 and CDR2: MDHEN, SYDVKM. This CDR3 comprises 13 residues. V lost 3 bases and J lost 2, with 5 bases in between. This chain's CDR3 is CASSFDGNQPQHF. The CDR3 DNA follows: TGTGCCAGCAGTTTCGATGGCAATCAGCCCCAGCATTTT.

This clone was seen just once. The chain carries TRBV7-3 and TRBJ1-1, with D possibly being TRBD1 (5 bases). Trimming removed 1 base from V and 7 bases from J, with 10 bases in between. The germline gives CDR1 SGHTA, CDR2 FQGTGA. The CDR3 contains 13 residues. This CDR3 is CASSLNGDGEAFF. In DNA form, the CDR3 reads TGTGCCAGCAGCTTAAATGGGGACGGTGAAGCTTTCTTT.

This sequence joins TRBV20-1 and TRBJ2-1; 8 bases map to TRBD2. V lost 3 bases to trimming and J lost 6 bases; unmatched junction nucleotides: 13. The CDR3 is 16 residues long. Germline CDR1 reads DFQATT; CDR2 reads SNEGSKA (reference sequence). CDR3 residues: CSASTGTRPVGNEQFF. The CDR3 DNA sequence: TGCAGTGCTAGTACCGGGACTAGACCTGTCGGCAATGAGCAGTTCTTC.

The chain is built from TRBV10-3 and TRBJ1-2; TRBD1 matches 10 bases. After removal of 3 bases from V and 3 bases from J, the junction contained 4 bases not matched to a gene. This CDR3 spans 15 amino acids. Per germline, CDR1 ENHRY and CDR2 SYGVKD. The CDR3 DNA is TGTGCCATCAGTGAAAGGGACAGGGGCCACTATGGCTACACCTTC. Protein sequence: CAISERDRGHYGYTF.

J is TRBJ2-7 and V is TRBV2, with 9 bases aligning to TRBD1. Germline-derived CDR1 and CDR2 are SNHLY and FYNNEI. V lost 7 bases to trimming and J lost 4 bases; unmatched junction nucleotides: 11. This CDR3 is 15 amino acids long. CDR3 sequence (DNA): TGTGCCAGCACCCAAGACAGGGGGGAAATGTACGAGCAGTACTTC. This translates into CASTQDRGEMYEQYF. Full variable domain (rest looked up from reference TRBV2 and TRBJ2-7): EPEVTQTPSHQVTQMGQEVILRCVPISNHLYFYWYRQILGQKVEFLVSFYNNEISEKSEIFDDQFSVERPDGSNFTLKIRSTKLEDSAMYFCASTQDRGEMYEQYFGPGTRLTVT.

The CDR3 protein is CASSYRTGNTLDQPQHF. CDR3 DNA sequence: TGTGCCAGCAGTTACCGGACAGGGAACACCCTTGATCAGCCCCAGCATTTT. V usage is TRBV27 and J usage is TRBJ1-5; 8 bases align to TRBD1. Germline V CDR1 and CDR2: MNHEY, SMNVEV (reference sequence). The CDR3 runs 17 residues. The junction had 13 bases not matched to a gene; V was cut back by 4 bases and J by 5 bases.

The J gene is TRBJ2-7, the V gene TRBV9, with 10 bases matching TRBD1. The CDR3 length is 13 residues. J was trimmed by 5 bases and V by 4 bases; bases with no gene match: 3. The V gene's germline CDR1 is SGDLS and CDR2 YYNGEE. The CDR3, as DNA: TGTGCCAGCAGCTCAGGGACAGGGGACGAGCAGTACTTC. Translated, it gives CASSSGTGDEQYF.

The chain employs TRBV2 and TRBJ2-2, with 10 bases lining up with TRBD2. The CDR3 loop spans 14 amino acids. Germline V CDR1 and CDR2: SNHLY, FYNNEI. The junction had 1 base not matched to a gene; V was cut back by 7 bases and J by 2 bases. CDR3 coding DNA: TGTGCCAGCAAGCGGGAGGGCAACACCGGGGAGCTGTTTTTT. Its translation is CASKREGNTGELFF.

The chain uses TRBV7-8 and TRBJ2-6; D unresolved. Germline CDR1 is SGHVS and CDR2 is FQNEAQ. Trimming took off 1 base at V and 0 bases at J, with 4 bases between the two ends. This CDR3 spans 15 amino acids. CDR3 coding DNA: TGTGCCAGCAGCTTAGGGAACTCTGGGGCCAACGTCCTGACTTTC. This translates into CASSLGNSGANVLTF.

The chain joins TRBV5-4 to TRBJ1-1, with a weak D call TRBD1 (5 bases). This CDR3 comprises 13 residues. In germline, CDR1 is SGHNT, CDR2 YYREEE (reference sequence). V was trimmed by 3 bases and J by 0 bases, leaving 6 bases between them. The CDR3 loop reads CASSWGLNTEAFF. CDR3 sequence (DNA): TGTGCCAGCAGCTGGGGACTGAACACTGAAGCTTTCTTT.

The chain carries TRBV30 and TRBJ1-5; the match to TRBD1 covers 7 bases. V trimming: 2 bases; J trimming: 7 bases; junction bases outside the gene matches: 8. The CDR3 spans 14 residues. Germline CDR1 GTSNPN, CDR2 SVGIG (reference sequence). The CDR3 spells CAWSHGTVDQPQHF. The DNA for the CDR3 is TGTGCCTGGAGTCACGGGACAGTCGACCAGCCCCAGCATTTT.

This CDR3 is CASSLILGTTGDTGELFF. The CDR3 coding sequence is TGTGCCAGCAGCTTAATTTTAGGGACAACAGGGGACACCGGGGAGCTGTTTTTT. V usage is TRBV7-9 and J usage is TRBJ2-2, with TRBD1 identical over 7 bases. The germline V gene encodes CDR1 SEHNR and CDR2 FQNEAQ (reference sequence). The CDR3 totals 18 residues. After removal of 2 bases from V and 3 bases from J, the junction contained 12 bases not matched to a gene.

This chain joins TRBV4-1 and TRBJ2-5; no firm D call. In germline, CDR1 is MGHRA, CDR2 YSYEKL. V dropped 1 base and J dropped 0 bases, with 18 bases sitting between them. The CDR3 spans 18 residues. The CDR3 loop reads CASSQVKAPPVYQETQYF. DNA of the CDR3: TGCGCCAGCAGCCAAGTCAAGGCGCCACCTGTGTACCAAGAGACCCAGTACTTC.

The chain has TRBV9 and TRBJ2-1; the D is unclear. The CDR3 runs 11 residues. Trimming left V 3 bases short and J 13 bases short, with 11 bases between. Germline assignment: CDR1 SGDLS and CDR2 YYNGEE. The CDR3 region is CASSGRLGQFF. As DNA, the CDR3 is TGTGCCAGCAGCGGAAGACTCGGTCAGTTCTTC.

The chain has TRBV7-9 and TRBJ2-3; TRBD2 matches 7 bases. The CDR3 runs 15 residues. The V gene end was trimmed by 2 bases and the J gene end by 1 base; junction bases not matched to a gene: 3. The germline CDR1 and CDR2 sequences are SEHNR and FQNEAQ (reference sequence). CDR3 DNA sequence: TGTGCCAGCAGCTTACTTGCGGGGGGCACAGATACGCAGTATTTT. Amino acid sequence: CASSLLAGGTDTQYF.

The chain combines TRBV28 with TRBJ1-1; a possible D gene is TRBD1 (6 bases). The CDR3 totals 13 residues. Trimming took 2 bases from V and 9 from J, leaving 13 bases between them. Germline CDR1 is MDHEN and CDR2 is SYDVKM. CDR3 nucleotides: TGTGCCAGCAGTTTAGGTACAGGGAACAAAGCTTTCTTT. It codes for CASSLGTGNKAFF.